These T cell receptor beta chains were read from a single sample in a study of blood T cell repertoires in COVID-19. The method was immunoSEQ multiplex PCR; TCRdb's version includes in-frame clones alone and lacks a portion of them. The sample includes 75,000 to 95,000 clones, around three quarters of them seen just once. Sample: peripheral blood. These receptors came from a woman in her sixties or seventies in a cohort sampled during active or convalescent COVID-19. CDR3s include the opening cysteine and the closing phenylalanine or tryptophan. Each record gives: D gene, clone size, V gene, J gene, CDR3 DNA, CDR3 protein. A D gene is named only where the DNA matches it firmly. Part of the rows lack a size; the others show once, few, many or a class for expanded clones.

.	.	TRBV4-3	TRBJ2-3	TGCGCCAGCAGCCAAGACCTAGCGACTAGCACAGATACGCAGTATTTT	CASSQDLATSTDTQYF
.	.	TRBV7-9	TRBJ1-4	TGTGCCAGCAGCTTAGACGGGAGGGCCAATGAAAAACTGTTTTTT	CASSLDGRANEKLFF
TRBD1	.	TRBV28	TRBJ2-3	TGTGCCAGCAGTCCCCAGGGGGCTAGCACAGATACGCAGTATTTT	CASSPQGASTDTQYF
TRBD2	.	TRBV5-1	TRBJ2-3	TGCGCCAGCAGCTTGCGGCTAGCGGGGGGGAGCACAGATACGCAGTATTTT	CASSLRLAGGSTDTQYF
TRBD1	few	TRBV5-1	TRBJ1-3	TGCGCCAGCAGCTCCATGACAGGGGTTGGAAACACCATATATTTT	CASSSMTGVGNTIYF
TRBD1	.	TRBV6-6	TRBJ1-5	TGTGCCAGCAGTTACGGGACAGGATTTAATCAGCCCCAGCATTTT	CASSYGTGFNQPQHF
TRBD2	.	TRBV9	TRBJ2-2	TGTGCCAGCAGCGTAGTTGCGGGGGCGAACACCGGGGAGCTGTTTTTT	CASSVVAGANTGELFF
.	.	TRBV5-6	TRBJ1-3	TGTGCCAGCAGCTCCCCCGGGACAAAGACTGGAAACACCATATATTTT	CASSSPGTKTGNTIYF
.	.	TRBV19	TRBJ1-3	TGTGCCAGTAGTAGCCAGAATTCTGGAAACACCATATATTTT	CASSSQNSGNTIYF
.	few	TRBV5-4	TRBJ1-6	TGTGCCAGCAGCCACGGGGAATCGGGAAGGAATAATTCACCCCTCCACTTT	CASSHGESGRNNSPLHF
.	.	TRBV5-4	TRBJ1-1	TGTGCCAGCAGCTCTAAAACAGGGATTCGGGACACTGAAGCTTTCTTT	CASSSKTGIRDTEAFF
TRBD1	few	TRBV7-2	TRBJ2-5	TGTGCCAGCAGGCGGGGGACAGGGGGCGTAGAGACCCAGTACTTC	CASRRGTGGVETQYF
.	few	TRBV2	TRBJ2-7	TGTGCCAGCAGTGAAACTTACGAGCAGTACTTC	CASSETYEQYF